This T cell receptor (beta chain) was obtained from a study of T cell responses to AZD1222 COVID-19 vaccine (dated by TCRdb to about 2021). With regard to the full study: A total of around 240 trial participants underwent TCR sequencing, of whom 207 received two doses of AZD1222 and about 25 received two doses of the MenACWY control vaccine. Trial participants were enrolled into age subgroups of 18-55, 56-69 and 70-plus years, which contained about 150, 28 and 57 TCR-sequenced participants, respectively.

The CDR3 regions of human TCRbeta chains were subjected to immunosequencing. The authors processed their data as follows. TCRs in the repertoires were compared against a reference library of SARS-CoV-2-specific TCRs that had been generated with the MIRA antigen-specificity platform. Breadth meant the fraction of unique TCRs that were SARS-CoV-2-associated, whereas depth meant the fraction of total T cells that were SARS-CoV-2-associated. Each spike-specific TCR was assigned to its reactive spike region and to a CD4 or CD8 class using the MIRA data. Log10-transformed breadth and depth values were compared by one-way ANOVA with Sidak's multiple comparisons tests. TCRdb stores this immuneACCESS table with in-frame sequences only. Part of the clones is absent; in the studies checked, under half of the shortfall reflects unresolved V genes, and no reason is known for the rest. The V and J calls and the clone size are those of that table, but D and trimming were determined from the DNA. The table for this sample lists fewer than 130,000 clones; about 95% of them were counted only once. 2.5% to 3.5% of the sample goes to the ten largest clones.

On the study overall, not on this receptor specifically: After two AZD1222 doses, spike-specific TCR breadth and depth were significantly higher than at day 0 and than in MenACWY recipients. Reportedly, almost half of the unique spike-specific TCRs recognized epitopes lying outside the regions that are mutated in the B.1.351 and B.1.1.7 variants. The 56-69-year group was small, and its depth increase did not reach significance, likely because of low power. Because no day 14 peak-response samples were available, repertoires were characterized only after the peak T cell response. Vaccine-associated CD4 TCRs spanned the whole spike protein, with dominant responses in regions 160-218 and 743-854. Conclusions about previously exposed vaccinees were limited because only six AZD1222 recipients were SARS-CoV-2 seropositive at baseline. Participants were mostly white British and included more females than males, and it was suggested by the authors that clonal diversity may have been underestimated.

Comment on this clone: This receptor's antigen is unknown. Base qualities were left out, and no much larger clone turns up one base away.

The sample's time point, from its label and the paper: about 28 days (+/-7) after the second vaccine dose. AZD1222 recipients given second doses at about 4 weeks or at about 12 weeks were pooled, since spike-specific TCR depth and breadth were not found to differ between the two schedules. Vaccinee samples were obtained from the UK trials COV001 and COV002, which included a single-blind randomized controlled phase 2/3 trial of AZD1222 (ChAdOx1 nCoV-19) in healthy adults. For TCRbeta chain sequencing, PBMC samples were collected from trial participants at day 0 and at day 28 after the second dose. The CDR3, from cysteine to phenylalanine, totals 16 residues. The only DNA kept is the CDR3, 48 bases in frame from the first base. Trimmed from V: 6 bases; trimmed from J: 1 base; junction bases lacking a gene match: 10. Taken from the germline V gene (reference sequence), the CDR1 and CDR2 loops are MNHEY and SMNVEV.

The sequencing used peripheral blood, collected 28 days after the second AZD1222 dose. The chain employs TRBV27 and TRBJ2-5, with 8 middle bases fitting TRBD2. The source is an adult who received the AZD1222 COVID-19 vaccine. The CDR3 reads as follows: CASSSESGSLQETQYF. The bases are TGTGCCAGCAGCTCCGAAAGCGGGAGCCTCCAAGAGACCCAGTACTTC.